This is a list of T cell receptor beta chains from one sample in a study of TIL therapy for anti-PD-1-resistant metastatic lung cancer. Libraries were prepared by immunoSEQ multiplex PCR; TCRdb keeps only in-frame clonotypes and omits some of them. The sample contains roughly 20,000 clones, about three quarters of which appear only once. The source material was blood, sampled at baseline. Receptors originate from a person aged 25 to 79 with non-small cell lung cancer. CDR3s include the opening cysteine and the closing phenylalanine or tryptophan. D genes are given only for firm matches. The size of a clone is reported for some rows only, either as once, few or many, or as a class for expanded clones.

>-|-|TRBJ1-5|TRBV5-1
TGCGCCAGCCTTCCAGACGGAAAGGGTCGGGTTAATAAGCCCCAGCATTTT
CASLPDGKGRVNKPQHF
>-|-|TRBJ1-2|TRBV9
TGTGCCAGCAGCCCCGGCCCCGGAGCCTATGGCTACACCTTC
CASSPGPGAYGYTF
>-|-|TRBJ2-1|TRBV9
TGTGCCAGCAGCCCCAGAAATCCGGGACACCGGTACAATGAGCAGTTCTTC
CASSPRNPGHRYNEQFF
>few|-|TRBJ1-3|TRBV30
TGTGCCTGGAGTGTAGCTCCCGGCTCTGGAAACACCATATATTTT
CAWSVAPGSGNTIYF
>few|-|TRBJ2-5|TRBV7-9
TGTGCCAGCAGCCCTACAGGCGGGGCCGGGTGGCACTTC
CASSPTGGAGWHF
>-|TRBD2|TRBJ2-3|TRBV4-3
TGCGCCAGCAGCCAAGCCCGATCTAGCGGGGACTTGCTATCTAGTGGCACAGATACGCAGTATTTT
CASSQARSSGDLLSSGTDTQYF
>-|TRBD1|TRBJ1-2|TRBV27
TGTGCCAGCAGTTCTGGGACAGGGGGAAGGAACTATGGCTACACCTTC
CASSSGTGGRNYGYTF
>-|TRBD2|TRBJ2-1|TRBV19
TGTGCCAGTAGTACCGCCTACTTTAGCGGGAGGAGGGATGAGCAGTTCTTC
CASSTAYFSGRRDEQFF
>-|TRBD1|TRBJ2-3|TRBV27
TGTGCCAGCAGTAAGACAGGGGGGGGGACAGATACGCAGTATTTT
CASSKTGGGTDTQYF
>once|-|TRBJ1-3|TRBV5-6
TGTGCCAGCACATACCGGGACATACAATTCGGGGGTCACGGAAACACCATATATTTT
CASTYRDIQFGGHGNTIYF
>-|-|TRBJ2-2|TRBV5-1
TGCGCCAGCAGCTTAGCGGTGGACACCGGGGAGCTGTTTTTT
CASSLAVDTGELFF
>-|-|TRBJ2-1|TRBV4-3
TGCGCCAGCAGCCAAGGCCGCCTAGTGTACAATGAGCAGTTCTTC
CASSQGRLVYNEQFF
>-|-|TRBJ2-2|TRBV3-1/TRBV3-2
TGTGCCAGCAGCCCCAAAACGAACACCGGGGAGCTGTTTTTT
CASSPKTNTGELFF
>few|TRBD2|TRBJ2-3|TRBV3-1/TRBV3-2
TGTGCCAGCAGCCCAGCGGGGGGTAAGGATACGCAGTATTTT
CASSPAGGKDTQYF
>-|TRBD2|TRBJ2-7|TRBV11-3
TGTGCCAGCAGCTCCAGGACTAGCGGGGGCCTTGAGGAGCAGTACTTC
CASSSRTSGGLEEQYF
>-|TRBD2|TRBJ2-4|TRBV9
TGTGCCAGCAGCGCCGGGGGGGCCGCGAACATTCAGTACTTC
CASSAGGAANIQYF
>-|-|TRBJ2-7|TRBV4-1
TGCGCCAGCAGCCAAGTGGACCTAGGCGTAACCTACGAGCAGTACTTC
CASSQVDLGVTYEQYF
>-|TRBD1|TRBJ2-7|TRBV7-8
TGTGCCAGCAGCCCCGCGGGACAGGGTCGCTACGAGCAGTACTTC
CASSPAGQGRYEQYF
>-|-|TRBJ2-3|TRBV7-8
TGTGCCAGCAGCTTAGTTCTATGGGTCTCAGATGATACGCAGTATTTT
CASSLVLWVSDDTQYF
>-|TRBD2|TRBJ2-3|TRBV3-1/TRBV3-2
TGTGCCAGCAGCCAAGGGGGTGAAGCGGGGGACCGCACAGATACGCAGTATTTT
CASSQGGEAGDRTDTQYF
>-|TRBD1|TRBJ2-1|TRBV7-2
TGTGCCAGCACCCGGGACAGATTATACAATGAGCAGTTCTTC
CASTRDRLYNEQFF
>-|-|TRBJ1-1|TRBV4-1
TGCGCCAGCAGCCGGAGGGGACGGGACACTGAAGCTTTCTTT
CASSRRGRDTEAFF
>-|TRBD2|TRBJ2-7|TRBV7-9
TGTGCCAGCAGTCGGGAGGGCGGAGAGCAGTACTTC
CASSREGGEQYF
>-|-|TRBJ1-2|TRBV27
TGTGCCAGCAGTTTGGGCAGGGCAAACTATGGCTACACCTTC
CASSLGRANYGYTF
>-|TRBD2|TRBJ2-5|TRBV27
TGTGCCAGCAGGAGTCTAGCGGGGTCCCCTCCCCAAAGGCCCAGAGAGACCCAGTACTTC
CASRSLAGSPPQRPRETQYF
>-|TRBD1|TRBJ1-6|TRBV10-2
TGCGCCAGCAGTAGGGACAGGGGGACTTCACCCCTCCACTTT
CASSRDRGTSPLHF
>-|-|TRBJ2-3|TRBV3-1/TRBV3-2
TGTGCCAGCAGCCAAGGGGGGCCCCAGGGGACGCAGTATTTT
CASSQGGPQGTQYF